The clone carrying this T cell receptor (beta chain) was detected ten times or more. Its antigen is unidentified. The data belong to a study of CD8 T cells in ankylosing spondylitis. V lost 5 bases, J lost 7 bases, and 15 bases lay in between. This CDR3 is built from 13 residues. Germline CDR1 SGHRS, CDR2 YFSETQ. Whole-study results and caveats: Disease-linked clones bore a CD8+ phenotype, appearing relatively rarely in peripheral blood. A subset of motif variants has previously been described in the synovial fluid and blood of reactive arthritis. Several highly homologous variants made up a TCR beta motif, and this motif appeared characteristic of ankylosing spondylitis blood.

Researchers built TCR beta libraries using quantitative 5'-RACE with molecular barcodes. TCRdb reprocessed the 5' RACE reads with MiXCR, giving one entry per CDR3 protein. This table has roughly 130,000 distinct CDR3 sequences, roughly 7.3% appearing once. The genes are TRBV5-1 and TRBJ1-1, with D tentatively TRBD1 (5 bases). The sequence was obtained from a male donor with ankylosing spondylitis or in good health (not recorded which). Sequenced input: blood, either unsorted or a sorted T cell fraction (not recorded which). CDR3 sequence reads: CASRSESTGEAFF. CDR3 sequence (DNA): TGCGCCAGCAGGTCTGAAAGTACAGGTGAAGCTTTCTTT.